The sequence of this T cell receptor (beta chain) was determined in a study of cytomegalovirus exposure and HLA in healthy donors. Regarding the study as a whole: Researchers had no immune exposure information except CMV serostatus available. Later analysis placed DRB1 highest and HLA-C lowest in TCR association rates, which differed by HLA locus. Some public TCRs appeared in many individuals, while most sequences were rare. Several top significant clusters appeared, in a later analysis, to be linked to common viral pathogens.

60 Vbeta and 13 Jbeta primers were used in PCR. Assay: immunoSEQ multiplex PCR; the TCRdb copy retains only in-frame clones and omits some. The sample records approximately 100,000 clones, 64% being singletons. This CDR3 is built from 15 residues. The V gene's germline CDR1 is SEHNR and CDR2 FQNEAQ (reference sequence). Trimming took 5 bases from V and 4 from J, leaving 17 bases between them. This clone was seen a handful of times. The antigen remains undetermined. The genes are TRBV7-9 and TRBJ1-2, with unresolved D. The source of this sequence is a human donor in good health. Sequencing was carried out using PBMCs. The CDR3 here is CASSRGPSPAYGYTF. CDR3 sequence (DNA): TGTGCCAGCAGCCGAGGGCCTTCACCGGCCTATGGCTACACCTTC. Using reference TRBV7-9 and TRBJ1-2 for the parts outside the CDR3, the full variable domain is DTGVSQNPRHKITKRGQNVTFRCDPISEHNRLYWYRQTLGQGPEFLTYFQNEAQLEKSRLLSDRFSAERPKGSFSTLEIQRTEQGDSAMYLCASSRGPSPAYGYTFGSGTRLTVV.